A single sample gave rise to the 20 T cell receptor beta chains below, sequenced in a study of T cell repertoires in cytomegalovirus infection. The antigens for these receptors are not known. TCRdb re-analysed the reads in MiXCR, keeping a single row per CDR3 protein. The repertoire has about 770,000 distinct CDR3 sequences, about 29% of them found once; the top ten carry about 12%. The source was cultured CD8+ T cells from PBMCs, collected from culture after CMV antigen stimulation. The receptor source for this set is a human donor in good health (CMV status not recorded). Some clones in this sample may be carry-over from other donors' samples.

There are a few counts of this clonotype. The V and J genes are TRBV7-9 and TRBJ1-1; D unclear. CDR1 and CDR2 (germline): SEHNR, FQNEAQ (reference sequence). V lost 5 bases and J 8 bases, leaving 12 bases between the germline ends. The CDR3 covers 12 residues. This CDR3 reads CASSPRLGEAFF. CDR3 nucleotide sequence: TGTGCCAGCAGCCCTAGGTTGGGGGAAGCTTTCTTT.

This sequence joins TRBV7-8 and TRBJ1-3; D is unclear. The germline V gene has CDR1 SGHVS and CDR2 FQNEAQ. The CDR3 is 15 residues long. Deletions cut 4 bases from V and 4 bases from J, with 14 bases between. This CDR3 is CASSSEEEGGNTIYF. The DNA of the CDR3 is TGTGCCAGCAGCTCCGAGGAAGAAGGGGGAAACACCATATATTTT.

This clonotype has a handful of counts. The chain is built from TRBV7-2 and TRBJ2-1, with D tentatively TRBD1 (6 bases). V lost 3 bases and J lost 3, with 12 bases in between. There are 15 residues in the CDR3. Germline-derived CDR1 and CDR2 are SGHTA and FQGNSA. The CDR3 loop is CASSFPGHLYNEQFF. In DNA, the CDR3 is TGTGCCAGCAGCTTCCCGGGACATCTCTACAATGAGCAGTTCTTC.

This clonotype was seen a handful of times. The chain has TRBV27 and TRBJ1-2; D may be TRBD1 (5 bases). Germline V gene data show CDR1 as MNHEY and CDR2 as SMNVEV (reference sequence). The CDR3 has 16 amino acids. The V end was cut by 6 bases, the J end by 5 bases, with 22 bases between. This CDR3 reads CASRLPPGTGDYGYTF. The CDR3 region has the DNA TGTGCCAGCAGACTCCCCCCCGGTACAGGCGATTATGGCTACACCTTC.

This clonotype was observed a handful of times. V is TRBV28 and J is TRBJ2-5, with 8 bases identical to TRBD1. The CDR3 is 19 residues long. CDR1 MDHEN and CDR2 SYDVKM come from the germline V gene. With 8 bases clipped from V and 5 bases from J, the junction kept 25 bases outside the gene matches. The chain's CDR3 is CASSTQGEDADRAEETQYF. The CDR3 DNA sequence: TGTGCCAGCTCAACCCAGGGGGAAGACGCGGACAGGGCTGAGGAGACCCAGTACTTC.

This clonotype was detected once. The rearrangement joins TRBV6-5 to TRBJ1-2; no clear D gene. The ends were cut back, 11 bases at V and 13 bases at J, with 26 bases in the middle. The germline CDR1 and CDR2 sequences are MNHEY and SVGAGI. CDR3 length equals 13 residues. In DNA form, the CDR3 reads TGTGCCGCTCGGCGAGAGGACGCTGCCCCTAGCACCTTC. Protein product: CAARREDAAPSTF.

This clonotype was picked up a small number of times. This chain links TRBV4-1 with TRBJ1-1; D unclear. V was cut by 0 bases and J by 5 bases, with 10 bases left in between. CDR1 and CDR2 (germline): MGHRA, YSYEKL. There are 14 residues in the CDR3. The DNA of the CDR3 is TGCGCCAGCAGCCAAGATTCGGGAATTACTGAAGCTTTCTTT. The encoded protein is CASSQDSGITEAFF.

The chain uses TRBV5-4 and TRBJ2-2; 11 bases fit TRBD1. There are 16 residues in the CDR3. With V trimmed by 4 bases and J by 4 bases, 6 bases remained unmatched. CDR1 is SGHNT and CDR2 is YYREEE in the germline V gene (reference sequence). The CDR3 loop reads CASSPWTGGLTGELFF. DNA for the CDR3: TGTGCCAGCAGCCCGTGGACAGGGGGCCTCACCGGGGAGCTGTTTTTT.

This chain uses TRBV27 with TRBJ2-5, with 9 bases aligning to TRBD2. The CDR3 totals 16 residues. CDR1 is MNHEY and CDR2 is SMNVEV in the germline V gene (reference sequence). J was trimmed by 7 bases and V by 0 bases; bases with no gene match: 9. CDR3: CASSLSGRGGAWTQYF. Here the CDR3 DNA reads TGTGCCAGCAGTTTATCGGGGCGGGGGGGTGCGTGGACCCAGTACTTC.

In its sample, this clonotype was seen a few times. The J gene is TRBJ1-2, the V gene TRBV7-8; 8 bases match TRBD1. The junction had 3 bases not matched to a gene; V was cut back by 6 bases and J by 6 bases. From germline, CDR1 is SGHVS and CDR2 FQNEAQ. The CDR3 length is 12 residues. The CDR3 nucleotides are TGTGCCAGCAGGACGACAGGGGATGGCTACACCTTC. This translates into CASRTTGDGYTF.

The rearrangement links TRBV28 to TRBJ2-5; 8 nucleotides align to TRBD1. Trimming took 6 bases from V and 0 from J; bases not matched to a gene: 3. Germline V lookup: CDR1 MDHEN, CDR2 SYDVKM. This CDR3 comprises 14 residues. For the CDR3, the DNA is TGTGCCAGCAGGCCAGGGGGCCACCAAGAGACCCAGTACTTC. It encodes CASRPGGHQETQYF.

V usage is TRBV4-3 and J usage is TRBJ2-5; possibly TRBD2 for D (7 bases). Germline lookup yields CDR1 LGHNA and CDR2 YSLEER. With 1 base removed from V and 5 bases from J, the gap between germline ends came to 11 bases. The CDR3 extends over 14 amino acids. CDR3 protein: CASSQGKGGETQYF. The CDR3 coding sequence is TGCGCCAGCAGCCAAGGGAAGGGGGGGGAGACCCAGTACTTC.

This clonotype was seen once. The V gene is TRBV7-1, the J gene TRBJ2-5; D may be TRBD2 (6 bases). TRBV7-1 is labeled an ORF, and its function is uncertain. The CDR3 extends over 14 amino acids. V was trimmed by 5 bases and J by 3 bases, leaving 13 bases between them. The chain's CDR3 is CASSRSGSKETQYF. Written as DNA, the CDR3 is TGTGCCAGCAGCCGCTCCGGGAGTAAAGAGACCCAGTACTTC.

This clonotype was seen many times. CDR3 residues: CASSFQRGTGTDTQYF. The DNA of the CDR3 is TGTGCCAGCAGTTTCCAGCGGGGGACGGGCACAGATACGCAGTATTTT. V is TRBV12-3 or TRBV12-4 and J is TRBJ2-3; 8 nucleotides match TRBD2. J was trimmed by 1 base and V by 3 bases; bases with no gene match: 6. This CDR3 contains 16 residues.

The V and J genes are TRBV6-5 and TRBJ1-4; D ambiguous. CDR1 MNHEY and CDR2 SVGAGI come from the germline V gene. The CDR3 sequence is 13 residues long. V lost 0 bases and J lost 6, with 5 bases in between. CDR3 coding DNA: TGTGCCAGCAGTTACTCCGCGGATGAAAAACTGTTTTTT. It yields the protein CASSYSADEKLFF.

This clonotype was picked up a small number of times. This chain connects TRBV5-4 to TRBJ2-7; the D is unclear. This CDR3 has 12 amino acids. CDR1 SGHNT and CDR2 YYREEE come from the germline V gene (reference sequence). With 2 bases removed from V and 6 bases from J, the gap between germline ends came to 9 bases. For the CDR3, the DNA is TGTGCCAGCAGCTTTTACGGTAGCGAGCAGTACTTC. Amino acids: CASSFYGSEQYF.

The chain couples TRBV27 to TRBJ2-1, with 9 bases that match TRBD2. The CDR3 covers 14 residues. Trimming took 7 bases from V and 2 from J; bases not matched to a gene: 3. Germline CDR1 and CDR2: MNHEY and SMNVEV (reference sequence). For the CDR3, the DNA is TGTGCCAGCACCTCTAGCGGGGCCTACAATGAGCAGTTCTTC. It specifies CASTSSGAYNEQFF.

This chain links TRBV18 with TRBJ2-7, with 9 bases matching TRBD1. Germline assignment: CDR1 KGHSH and CDR2 LQKENI. Trimming took 3 bases from V and 5 from J; bases not matched to a gene: 5. The CDR3 sequence is 14 residues long. The CDR3 loop is CASSPDRGSHEQYF. The CDR3 nucleotides are TGTGCCAGCTCACCGGACAGGGGTTCCCACGAGCAGTACTTC.

This clonotype was seen only a few times. This chain connects TRBV7-2 to TRBJ1-5; weak D call: TRBD1 (5 bases). Trimming removed 6 bases at V and 3 bases at J, with 12 bases between. CDR1 is SGHTA and CDR2 is FQGNSA in the germline V gene. The CDR3 consists of 14 residues. The CDR3 DNA follows: TGTGCCAGCAGTCCAGACAGTCTCAATCAGCCCCAGCATTTT. Amino acid sequence: CASSPDSLNQPQHF. The complete variable domain, with remaining parts taken from reference TRBV7-2 and TRBJ1-5, reads GAGVSQSPSNKVTEKGKDVELRCDPISGHTALYWYRQSLGQGLEFLIYFQGNSAPDKSGLPSDRFSAERTGGSVSTLTIQRTQQEDSAVYLCASSPDSLNQPQHFGDGTRLSIL.

The chain joins TRBV12-3 or TRBV12-4 to TRBJ2-1; 9 nucleotides line up with TRBD2. Trimming cost V 5 bases and J 4 bases; bases outside gene matches: 9. The CDR3 totals 16 residues. As DNA, the CDR3 is TGTGCCAGCAGTCCCAGTGGCGGGGGGGCGTACAATGAGCAGTTCTTC. Residues: CASSPSGGGAYNEQFF.